The 23 T cell receptor beta chains listed next were all sequenced from one sample in a study of blood T cell repertoires in COVID-19. Method: immunoSEQ multiplex PCR; TCRdb's copy keeps in-frame clones and lacks some. The sample lists 120,000 or so clones, approximately 82% occurring once. Specimen: peripheral blood. The origin of the receptors is an elderly woman with acute or convalescent COVID-19.

This clone was picked up a small number of times. V and J are TRBV5-5 and TRBJ1-5; D call uncertain. The CDR3 sequence is 14 residues long. Germline CDR1 reads SGHKS; CDR2 reads YYEKEE (reference sequence). Trimming cost V 0 bases and J 7 bases, with 11 bases left between them. This CDR3 reads CASSLETGRQPQHF. CDR3 sequence (DNA): TGTGCCAGCAGCTTGGAGACGGGTAGACAGCCCCAGCATTTT.

This chain uses TRBV5-1 with TRBJ2-7; D is ambiguous. The CDR3 covers 13 residues. Trimming pared 0 bases from V and 7 bases from J, leaving 11 bases between. The germline CDR1 and CDR2 sequences are SGHRS and YFSETQ. The CDR3 sequence: CASSLGPNGEQYF. The CDR3 region has the DNA TGCGCCAGCAGCTTGGGGCCCAACGGGGAGCAGTACTTC.

Note on this clone: Other DNA sequences in the same sample also yield this CDR3. The gene calls are TRBV5-1 and TRBJ1-2; D not resolved. CDR1 is SGHRS, CDR2 YFSETQ, per germline. This CDR3 is 13 amino acids long. Trimming took 0 bases from V and 2 from J, leaving 5 bases between them. CDR3 residues: CASSLGENYGYTF. CDR3 DNA: TGCGCCAGCAGCTTGGGTGAGAACTATGGCTACACCTTC.

This clone was found a few times. The chain joins TRBV2 to TRBJ2-6, with 7 positions matching TRBD2. V was clipped by 10 bases and J by 0 bases; unmatched bases: 3. The germline V gene has CDR1 SNHLY and CDR2 FYNNEI. There are 14 residues in the CDR3. The CDR3, as DNA: TGTGCCACCGGGGGGAACTCTGGGGCCAACGTCCTGACTTTC. This encodes CATGGNSGANVLTF.

A few counts support this clone. This chain links TRBV6-2 or TRBV6-3 with TRBJ2-7; 10 bases match TRBD1. Germline assignment: CDR1 MNHEY and CDR2 SVGEGT. The V segment lost 2 bases and the J segment 3 bases; nucleotides outside the gene matches: 1. This CDR3 is built from 14 residues. CDR3 in amino acids: CASSYGTGVYEQYF. CDR3 in DNA: TGTGCCAGCAGTTACGGGACAGGGGTCTACGAGCAGTACTTC.

CDR3 loop: CASRRTGGLAEAFF. CDR3 in DNA: TGTGCCAGTAGACGGACAGGGGGCTTGGCTGAAGCTTTCTTT. The chain recombines TRBV19 with TRBJ1-1; TRBD1 matches at 11 bases. This CDR3 spans 14 amino acids. The germline gives CDR1 LNHDA, CDR2 SQIVND (reference sequence). Trimming removed 6 bases from V and 6 bases from J; junction bases left unmatched: 6.

This chain links TRBV5-6 with TRBJ1-5; weak D call: TRBD1 (6 bases). CDR1 is SGHDT and CDR2 is YYEEEE in the germline V gene. The CDR3 extends over 14 amino acids. V lost 3 bases, J lost 8 bases, and 15 bases lay in between. This CDR3 reads CASSSTGLDKPQHF. Written as DNA, the CDR3 is TGTGCCAGCAGCTCCACAGGGCTAGACAAGCCCCAGCATTTT.

The rearrangement joins TRBV6-5 to TRBJ2-7; possibly TRBD1 for D (8 bases). The V end lost 2 bases, the J end lost 3 bases, and 14 bases lay between the germline ends. The CDR3 contains 15 residues. From germline, CDR1 is MNHEY and CDR2 SVGAGI. Written as DNA, the CDR3 is TGTGCCAGCAGTTACGGACAGGGACTATTCTACGAGCAGTACTTC. Its protein is CASSYGQGLFYEQYF.

The chain recombines TRBV3-1 (or the pseudogene TRBV3-2) with TRBJ2-7; TRBD2 matches 14 bases. The germline V gene encodes CDR1 LGHDT and CDR2 YNNKEL (reference sequence). CDR3 length: 17 residues. V lost 4 bases and J lost 5; bases outside the gene matches: 10. This chain's CDR3 is CASSPTSGGAYPHEQYF. In DNA, the CDR3 is TGTGCCAGCAGCCCGACTAGCGGGGGGGCCTACCCCCACGAGCAGTACTTC.

This clone came up once. The chain carries TRBV6-2 or TRBV6-3 and TRBJ2-1; TRBD2 matches 8 bases. There are 16 residues in the CDR3. V was pared by 5 bases and J by 8 bases, with 14 bases of the junction left unmatched. Germline V gene data show CDR1 as MNHEY and CDR2 as SVGEGT. The CDR3 here is CASSQRSAGGADEQFF. The DNA for the CDR3 is TGTGCCAGCAGTCAACGCTCGGCGGGAGGAGCTGATGAGCAGTTCTTC.

The chain combines TRBV6-1 with TRBJ1-1; 9 nucleotides match TRBD1. CDR3 length: 15 amino acids. Germline CDR1 MNHNS, CDR2 SASEGT. J lost 2 bases, V lost 3 bases, and 4 bases had no gene match. The CDR3 coding sequence is TGTGCCAGCAGTGATGAACAGGGGGCTAACACTGAAGCTTTCTTT. The encoded protein is CASSDEQGANTEAFF.

This clone was counted once. V gene TRBV21-1 combines with J gene TRBJ1-3; the table's D gene call, TRBD1, was not cross checked with the DNA. TRBV21-1 is listed as a pseudogene. The CDR3 consists of 15 residues. CDR3 in DNA: TGTGCCAGCAGCAAAGTAAACTTAAGTTCGCCAGGTGAATATTTT. Its translation is CASSKVNLSSPGEYF.

The chain joins TRBV5-1 to TRBJ1-2; no clear D gene. Germline V gene lookup returns CDR1 SGHRS and CDR2 YFSETQ. V lost 4 bases and J lost 2, with 9 bases in between. The CDR3 is made up of 13 amino acids. The CDR3 coding sequence is TGCGCCAGCAGCCCCATTCAGAACTATGGCTACACCTTC. This codes for CASSPIQNYGYTF.

The rearrangement uses TRBV19 and TRBJ2-1; D might be TRBD1 (5 bases). Per germline, CDR1 LNHDA and CDR2 SQIVND (reference sequence). This CDR3 is built from 13 residues. Trimming left V 1 base short and J 6 bases short, with 7 bases between. DNA for the CDR3: TGTGCCAGTAGTATAGGACAGTTCAATGAGCAGTTCTTC. Translated: CASSIGQFNEQFF. Drawing the rest from reference TRBV19 and TRBJ2-1, the complete variable domain is DGGITQSPKYLFRKEGQNVTLSCEQNLNHDAMYWYRQDPGQGLRLIYYSQIVNDFQKGDIAEGYSVSREKKESFPLTVTSAQKNPTAFYLCASSIGQFNEQFFGPGTRLTVL.

The V call is TRBV6-5, the J call TRBJ2-1; 8 bases are a match to TRBD2. With 2 bases clipped from V and 8 bases from J, the junction kept 8 bases outside the gene matches. The CDR3 consists of 15 residues. Germline CDR1 MNHEY, CDR2 SVGAGI. For the CDR3, the DNA is TGTGCCAGCAGTTACGCGGGGGGCCCAGAGGATGAGCAGTTCTTC. Translated: CASSYAGGPEDEQFF.

The V and J genes are TRBV29-1 and TRBJ2-3, with 9 positions matching TRBD2. This CDR3 has 14 amino acids. The germline gives CDR1 SQVTM, CDR2 ANQGSEA. V was clipped by 5 bases and J by 2 bases; unmatched bases: 5. For the CDR3, the DNA is TGCAGCGTTAGCGGGAGGCGGGACACAGATACGCAGTATTTT. Its translation is CSVSGRRDTDTQYF.

This clone has more than one count but fewer than ten. The gene calls are TRBV5-4 and TRBJ2-7; the match to TRBD2 covers 10 bases. Losses at the gene ends were 4 bases for V and 2 bases for J; bases not matched to a gene: 6. The CDR3 is 15 residues long. Germline loops: CDR1 SGHNT, CDR2 YYREEE (reference sequence). CDR3 loop: CASSPTSGATYEQYF. DNA for the CDR3: TGTGCCAGCAGCCCAACTAGCGGGGCCACCTACGAGCAGTACTTC.

The V and J genes are TRBV27 and TRBJ2-2; no definite D call. Trimming took off 5 bases at V and 7 bases at J, with 5 bases between the two ends. The length of the CDR3 is 11 residues. Per germline, CDR1 MNHEY and CDR2 SMNVEV (reference sequence). Written as DNA, the CDR3 is TGTGCCAGCAGTACTGGCGGGGAGCTGTTTTTT. This gives the protein CASSTGGELFF.

The chain couples TRBV7-8 to TRBJ2-1; 9 bases are a match to TRBD2. The CDR3 runs 17 residues. CDR1 and CDR2 (germline): SGHVS, FQNEAQ. The V gene end was trimmed by 5 bases and the J gene end by 4 bases; junction bases not matched to a gene: 12. CDR3 in amino acids: CASSGGPGTSSYNEQFF. CDR3 DNA: TGTGCCAGCAGCGGAGGGCCCGGGACTAGCTCTTACAATGAGCAGTTCTTC.

This clone was observed many times. The chain is built from TRBV5-8 and TRBJ2-3, with 7 nucleotides matching TRBD2. Looked up from germline, CDR1 is SGHTS and CDR2 is YDEGEE. With V trimmed by 2 bases and J by 5 bases, 5 bases remained unmatched. The CDR3 runs 14 residues. CDR3 region: CASSFGGTKDTQYF. In DNA form, the CDR3 reads TGTGCCAGCAGCTTCGGGGGGACTAAAGATACGCAGTATTTT.

The chain is built from TRBV2 and TRBJ1-5; 7 nucleotides align to TRBD1. V shed 5 bases, J shed 11 bases, and the junction held 9 bases outside the gene matches. This CDR3 is 13 amino acids long. Germline assignment: CDR1 SNHLY and CDR2 FYNNEI. The CDR3 here is CASSQTDRAAQHF. As DNA, the CDR3 is TGTGCCAGCAGTCAAACTGACAGGGCCGCCCAGCATTTT.

This clone was observed a few times. The V and J genes are TRBV7-9 and TRBJ2-1; D possibly corresponds to TRBD2 (6 bases). Germline V gene lookup returns CDR1 SEHNR and CDR2 FQNEAQ (reference sequence). Trimming stripped 3 bases from V and 5 bases from J, with 14 bases between. This CDR3 contains 15 residues. Here the CDR3 DNA reads TGTGCCAGCAGCTTCGCCAGTAGCGGAAACAATGAGCAGTTCTTC. This encodes CASSFASSGNNEQFF.

J is TRBJ2-5 and V is TRBV28; 7 nucleotides agree with TRBD2. V dropped 6 bases and J dropped 1; count of bases not matched to a gene: 11. Per the germline V gene, CDR1 is MDHEN and CDR2 is SYDVKM. The CDR3 has 16 residues. The CDR3 DNA reads TGTGCCAGCAGCCCCCGGGTGTGGGAGGGCCAAGAGACCCAGTACTTC. Amino acid sequence: CASSPRVWEGQETQYF.